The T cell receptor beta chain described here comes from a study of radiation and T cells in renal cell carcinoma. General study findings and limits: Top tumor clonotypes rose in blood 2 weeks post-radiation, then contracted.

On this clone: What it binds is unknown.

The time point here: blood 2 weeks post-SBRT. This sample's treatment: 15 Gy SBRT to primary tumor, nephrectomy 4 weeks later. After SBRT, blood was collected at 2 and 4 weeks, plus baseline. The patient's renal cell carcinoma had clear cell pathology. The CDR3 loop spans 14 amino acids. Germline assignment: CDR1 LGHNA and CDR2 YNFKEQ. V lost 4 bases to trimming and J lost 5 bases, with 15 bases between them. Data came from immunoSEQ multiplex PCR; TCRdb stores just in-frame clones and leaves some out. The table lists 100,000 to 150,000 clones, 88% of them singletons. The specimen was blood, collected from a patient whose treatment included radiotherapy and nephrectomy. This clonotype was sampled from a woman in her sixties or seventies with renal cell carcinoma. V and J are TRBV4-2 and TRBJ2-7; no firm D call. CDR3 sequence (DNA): TGTGCCAGCAGCCCGGTGGTCCAGACTGACGAGCAGTACTTC. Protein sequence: CASSPVVQTDEQYF.